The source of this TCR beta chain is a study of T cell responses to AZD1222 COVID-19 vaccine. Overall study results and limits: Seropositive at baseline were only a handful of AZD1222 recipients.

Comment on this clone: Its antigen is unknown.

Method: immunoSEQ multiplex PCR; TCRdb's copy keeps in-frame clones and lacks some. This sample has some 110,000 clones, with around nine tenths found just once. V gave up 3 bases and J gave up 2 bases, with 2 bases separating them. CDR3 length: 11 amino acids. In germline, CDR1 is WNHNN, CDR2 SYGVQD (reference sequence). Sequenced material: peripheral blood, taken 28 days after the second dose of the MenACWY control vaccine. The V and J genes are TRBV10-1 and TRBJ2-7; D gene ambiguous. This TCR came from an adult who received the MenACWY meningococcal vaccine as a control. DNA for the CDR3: TGCGCCAGCAGTGAAACCTACGAGCAGTACTTC. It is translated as CASSETYEQYF.